The rows below give T cell receptor beta chains drawn from one sample of a study of T cells after yellow fever vaccination. TCRdb reanalysed the 5' RACE reads using MiXCR and keeps one entry per CDR3 protein. Of some 320,000 distinct CDR3 sequences in the sample, approximately 10% were seen once. The source was CD4+ T cells sorted from PBMCs, collected 5 days after the yellow fever booster vaccination. The receptors were gathered from a man in his late teens or twenties who received the YFV17D yellow fever vaccine. Both conserved end residues are part of each CDR3. Fields, in order: D gene, clone size, V gene, J gene, CDR3 DNA, CDR3 protein. The D gene is left open where the match is weak. The size field is filled for only some rows; it gives once, few, many or a size class.

d_call: .
clone_size: few
v_call: TRBV14
j_call: TRBJ1-1
cdr3_nt: TGTGCCAGCAGCCCTAACTTAAACACTGAAGCTTTCTTT
cdr3_aa: CASSPNLNTEAFF

d_call: TRBD1
clone_size: many
v_call: TRBV7-2
j_call: TRBJ1-1
cdr3_nt: TGTGCCAGCAGCTCCGCCGGGACAGGGGTAAACACTGAAGCTTTCTTT
cdr3_aa: CASSSAGTGVNTEAFF

d_call: .
clone_size: few
v_call: TRBV7-9
j_call: TRBJ2-7
cdr3_nt: TGTGCCAGCAGCTTAGAAAGGGTCGGCGAGCAGTACTTC
cdr3_aa: CASSLERVGEQYF

d_call: .
clone_size: few
v_call: TRBV6-5
j_call: TRBJ2-7
cdr3_nt: TGTGCCAGCAAGGGATCAGGGACTTCCTACGAGCAGTACTTC
cdr3_aa: CASKGSGTSYEQYF

d_call: .
clone_size: few
v_call: TRBV2
j_call: TRBJ1-1
cdr3_nt: TGTGCCAGCAGTGAGACAGACACTGAAGCTTTCTTT
cdr3_aa: CASSETDTEAFF

d_call: TRBD1
clone_size: .
v_call: TRBV6-6
j_call: TRBJ2-3
cdr3_nt: TGTGCCAGCAGATCAGGACAGGGGATCTCAGATACGCAGTATTTT
cdr3_aa: CASRSGQGISDTQYF

d_call: .
clone_size: few
v_call: TRBV5-1
j_call: TRBJ1-2
cdr3_nt: TGCGCCAGCAGCTTGGTTTTTTTGGGCAGTCCGTTTACTTATGGCTACACCTTC
cdr3_aa: CASSLVFLGSPFTYGYTF

d_call: TRBD1
clone_size: few
v_call: TRBV4-3
j_call: TRBJ1-4
cdr3_nt: TGCGCCAGCAGCCACCGCGGGACAGGGGATGAAAAACTGTTTTTT
cdr3_aa: CASSHRGTGDEKLFF

d_call: TRBD2
clone_size: .
v_call: TRBV5-1
j_call: TRBJ2-5
cdr3_nt: TGCGCCAGCAGCTTGGCCAGCGGGGGGGGTAAAGAGACCCAGTACTTC
cdr3_aa: CASSLASGGGKETQYF

d_call: .
clone_size: .
v_call: TRBV7-3
j_call: TRBJ2-5
cdr3_nt: TGTGCCAGCAGCCGACAGAACCGGGCCGTCGGGGAGACCCAGTACTTC
cdr3_aa: CASSRQNRAVGETQYF

d_call: .
clone_size: .
v_call: TRBV12-3/TRBV12-4
j_call: TRBJ2-4
cdr3_nt: TGTGCCAGCAGGACGCAGGCCGTACTAGCCAAAAACATTCAGTACTTC
cdr3_aa: CASRTQAVLAKNIQYF

d_call: .
clone_size: .
v_call: TRBV27
j_call: TRBJ1-4
cdr3_nt: TGTGCCAGCAGTTTAGGAGGCATAGGCAGGGCGACTGAAAAACTGTTTTTT
cdr3_aa: CASSLGGIGRATEKLFF

d_call: .
clone_size: few
v_call: TRBV5-8
j_call: TRBJ2-1
cdr3_nt: TGTGCCAGCAGAAAGACAGGGAGGTCCTACAATGAGCAGTTCTTC
cdr3_aa: CASRKTGRSYNEQFF

d_call: .
clone_size: .
v_call: TRBV9
j_call: TRBJ2-3
cdr3_nt: TGTGCCAGCAGCGTAGACGCCCGAGCAGATACGCAGTATTTT
cdr3_aa: CASSVDARADTQYF

d_call: .
clone_size: few
v_call: TRBV7-9
j_call: TRBJ1-1
cdr3_nt: TGTGCCAGCAACCCATCGGGTATGAACACTGAAGCTTTCTTT
cdr3_aa: CASNPSGMNTEAFF

d_call: .
clone_size: few
v_call: TRBV6-1
j_call: TRBJ1-5
cdr3_nt: TGTGCCAGCAGTGAAATAGGAACTAATCAGCCCCAGCATTTT
cdr3_aa: CASSEIGTNQPQHF

d_call: TRBD1
clone_size: few
v_call: TRBV19
j_call: TRBJ2-1
cdr3_nt: TGTGCCAGTAGACAGGGGGGTGGGAATGAGCAGTTCTTC
cdr3_aa: CASRQGGGNEQFF

d_call: TRBD2
clone_size: .
v_call: TRBV6-5
j_call: TRBJ2-5
cdr3_nt: TGTGCCAGCAGTCCCACGGGACTAGCGGGGTTACTGGAGACCCAGTACTTC
cdr3_aa: CASSPTGLAGLLETQYF

d_call: TRBD2
clone_size: .
v_call: TRBV20-1
j_call: TRBJ2-3
cdr3_nt: TGCAGTGTGCCCCGAGCGGGGGCGGGGACGGTAACAGATACGCAGTATTTT
cdr3_aa: CSVPRAGAGTVTDTQYF

d_call: .
clone_size: few
v_call: TRBV11-2
j_call: TRBJ2-1
cdr3_nt: TGTGCCAGCAGCTTACTAGCTTCTGAGCAGTTCTTC
cdr3_aa: CASSLLASEQFF

d_call: .
clone_size: .
v_call: TRBV9
j_call: TRBJ2-2
cdr3_nt: TGTGCCAGCAGCGCCCAGCTGCGGGGAAACACCGGGGAGCTGTTTTTT
cdr3_aa: CASSAQLRGNTGELFF

d_call: TRBD2
clone_size: few
v_call: TRBV28
j_call: TRBJ2-3
cdr3_nt: TGTGTATCGGGGGGTACAGATACGCAGTATTTT
cdr3_aa: CVSGGTDTQYF

d_call: .
clone_size: many
v_call: TRBV7-9
j_call: TRBJ2-1
cdr3_nt: TGTGCCAGCAGCTTAGATCACAATGAGCAGTTCTTC
cdr3_aa: CASSLDHNEQFF

d_call: TRBD2
clone_size: few
v_call: TRBV6-5
j_call: TRBJ2-5
cdr3_nt: TGTGCCAGCAGTACCCACTGGACTAGCGCCCAGGAGACCCAGTACTTC
cdr3_aa: CASSTHWTSAQETQYF

d_call: .
clone_size: .
v_call: TRBV6-2/TRBV6-3
j_call: TRBJ2-2
cdr3_nt: TGTGCCAGCACCCTCGGAATTAGCTACCGTACCGGGGAGCTGTTTTTT
cdr3_aa: CASTLGISYRTGELFF

d_call: TRBD1
clone_size: .
v_call: TRBV13
j_call: TRBJ2-7
cdr3_nt: TGTGCCAGCAGCGGGGACAGGGTGGCGAGGCAGTACTTC
cdr3_aa: CASSGDRVARQYF

d_call: TRBD1
clone_size: many
v_call: TRBV6-2/TRBV6-3
j_call: TRBJ2-1
cdr3_nt: TGTGCCAGCACCAAGGACAGGTTGGCCTACAATGAGCAGTTCTTC
cdr3_aa: CASTKDRLAYNEQFF

d_call: .
clone_size: many
v_call: TRBV23-1
j_call: TRBJ2-7
cdr3_nt: TGCGCCAGCAGTCAATCGAGGACCCTAAAGCGACACGAGCAGTACTTC
cdr3_aa: CASSQSRTLKRHEQYF

d_call: .
clone_size: many
v_call: TRBV20-1
j_call: TRBJ2-3
cdr3_nt: TGCAGTGCGCGTGGGGGGGGCGCGGGTTATACGCAGTATTTT
cdr3_aa: CSARGGGAGYTQYF

d_call: .
clone_size: few
v_call: TRBV14
j_call: TRBJ1-1
cdr3_nt: TGTGCCAGCAGCCCCTGGGCAGGATCTATGAACACTGAAGCTTTCTTT
cdr3_aa: CASSPWAGSMNTEAFF

d_call: .
clone_size: .
v_call: TRBV30
j_call: TRBJ1-2
cdr3_nt: TGTGCCTGGAGAGTACCCCCGGGACACCTCCCGGACTATGGCTACACCTTC
cdr3_aa: CAWRVPPGHLPDYGYTF

d_call: .
clone_size: .
v_call: TRBV5-4
j_call: TRBJ2-3
cdr3_nt: TGTGCCAGCAGCGTTAGTGTGGTGCTGGATACGCAGTATTTT
cdr3_aa: CASSVSVVLDTQYF

d_call: TRBD1
clone_size: .
v_call: TRBV7-2
j_call: TRBJ1-3
cdr3_nt: TGTGCCAGCAGCGAATCCGGGACAGTCGGTGGAAACACCATATATTTT
cdr3_aa: CASSESGTVGGNTIYF

d_call: .
clone_size: few
v_call: TRBV4-3
j_call: TRBJ1-5
cdr3_nt: TGCGCCAGCAGCCAAGATCTGGGATCGGGGAATCAGCCCCAGCATTTT
cdr3_aa: CASSQDLGSGNQPQHF

d_call: .
clone_size: .
v_call: TRBV28
j_call: TRBJ2-5
cdr3_nt: TGTGCCAGCAGCCCCCTGGGGAACCTGCAAGAGACCCAGTACTTC
cdr3_aa: CASSPLGNLQETQYF

d_call: .
clone_size: few
v_call: TRBV10-2
j_call: TRBJ2-3
cdr3_nt: TGCGCCAGCAGTGAGCAGAGAGGGGATACGCAGTATTTT
cdr3_aa: CASSEQRGDTQYF

d_call: TRBD2
clone_size: many
v_call: TRBV27
j_call: TRBJ2-5
cdr3_nt: TGTGCCAGCAGTTTCCACAAACTAGCGGGACGGCCTGAGACCCAGTACTTC
cdr3_aa: CASSFHKLAGRPETQYF

d_call: .
clone_size: many
v_call: TRBV14
j_call: TRBJ2-4
cdr3_nt: TGTGCCAGCAGCCCCGGATCAAACATTCAGTACTTC
cdr3_aa: CASSPGSNIQYF

d_call: .
clone_size: many
v_call: TRBV12-3/TRBV12-4
j_call: TRBJ2-7
cdr3_nt: TGTGCCAGCGGCGGGGGCGCCTACGAGCAGTACTTC
cdr3_aa: CASGGGAYEQYF

d_call: .
clone_size: .
v_call: TRBV2
j_call: TRBJ1-6
cdr3_nt: TGTGCCAGCAGTGAAGGCAGGGTCTCACCCCTCCACTTT
cdr3_aa: CASSEGRVSPLHF